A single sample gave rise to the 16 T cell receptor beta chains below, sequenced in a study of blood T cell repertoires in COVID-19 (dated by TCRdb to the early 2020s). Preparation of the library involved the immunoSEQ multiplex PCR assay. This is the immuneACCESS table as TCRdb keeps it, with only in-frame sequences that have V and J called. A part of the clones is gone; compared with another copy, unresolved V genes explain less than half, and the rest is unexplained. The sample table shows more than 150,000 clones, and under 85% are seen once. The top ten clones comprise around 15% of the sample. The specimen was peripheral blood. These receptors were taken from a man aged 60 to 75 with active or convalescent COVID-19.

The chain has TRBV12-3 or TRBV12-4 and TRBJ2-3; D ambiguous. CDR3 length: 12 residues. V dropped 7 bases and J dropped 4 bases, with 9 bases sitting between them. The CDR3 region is CASTPSADTQYF. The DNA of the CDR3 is TGTGCCAGCACCCCCTCTGCAGATACGCAGTATTTT.

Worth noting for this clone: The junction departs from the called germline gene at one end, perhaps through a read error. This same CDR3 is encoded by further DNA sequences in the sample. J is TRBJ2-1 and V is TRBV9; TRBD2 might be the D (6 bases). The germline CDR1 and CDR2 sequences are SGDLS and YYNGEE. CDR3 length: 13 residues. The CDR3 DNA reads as TGTGCCAGTAGCGAGAACCGGGGGTACGAGCAGTTCTTC. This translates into CASSENRGYEQFF.

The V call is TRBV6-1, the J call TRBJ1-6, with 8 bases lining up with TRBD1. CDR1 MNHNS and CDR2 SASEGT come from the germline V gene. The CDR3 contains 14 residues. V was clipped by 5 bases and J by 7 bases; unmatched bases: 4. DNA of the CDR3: TGTGCCAGCAGTTGGCAGGGGGCGAATTCACCCCTCCACTTT. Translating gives CASSWQGANSPLHF.

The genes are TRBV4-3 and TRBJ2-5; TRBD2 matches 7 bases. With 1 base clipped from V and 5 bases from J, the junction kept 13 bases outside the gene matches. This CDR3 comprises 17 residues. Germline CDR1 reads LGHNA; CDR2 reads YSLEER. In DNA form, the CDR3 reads TGCGCCAGCAGCCAAGGAACCCGCAGGGCGCGGGGGGAGACCCAGTACTTC. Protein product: CASSQGTRRARGETQYF.

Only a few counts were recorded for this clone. Written as DNA, the CDR3 is TGTGCCAGCAGCGTAGCTGGGGGAGGGCCGAAGCAGTACTTC. It specifies CASSVAGGGPKQYF. This chain joins TRBV9 and TRBJ2-7, with 7 bases lining up with TRBD2. The CDR3 length is 14 residues. The germline V gene encodes CDR1 SGDLS and CDR2 YYNGEE. J gave up 8 bases and V 0 bases, and 8 bases lay outside the gene matches.

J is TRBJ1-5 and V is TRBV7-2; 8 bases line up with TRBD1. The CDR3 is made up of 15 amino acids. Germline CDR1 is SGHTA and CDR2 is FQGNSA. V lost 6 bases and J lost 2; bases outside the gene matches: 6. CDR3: CASRRTGTGNQPQHF. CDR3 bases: TGTGCCAGCAGACGGACAGGGACGGGCAATCAGCCCCAGCATTTT.

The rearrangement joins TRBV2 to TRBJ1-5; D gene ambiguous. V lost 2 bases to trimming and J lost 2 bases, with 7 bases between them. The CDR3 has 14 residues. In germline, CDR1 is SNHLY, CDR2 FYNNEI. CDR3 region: CASSELEGNQPQHF. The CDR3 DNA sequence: TGTGCCAGCAGTGAATTAGAGGGCAATCAGCCCCAGCATTTT.

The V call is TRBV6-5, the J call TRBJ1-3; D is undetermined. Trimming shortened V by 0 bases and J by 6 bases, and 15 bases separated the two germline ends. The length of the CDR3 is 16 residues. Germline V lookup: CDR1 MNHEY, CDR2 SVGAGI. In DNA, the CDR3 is TGTGCCAGCAGTTACTCGGGCATTTCTGGTGAAAACACCATATATTTT. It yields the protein CASSYSGISGENTIYF.

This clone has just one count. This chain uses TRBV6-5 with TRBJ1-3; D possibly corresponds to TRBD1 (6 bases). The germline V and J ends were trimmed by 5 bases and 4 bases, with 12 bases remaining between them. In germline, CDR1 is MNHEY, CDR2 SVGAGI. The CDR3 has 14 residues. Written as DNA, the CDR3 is TGTGCCAGCAGTCAACGGACAGCCGGAAACACCATATATTTT. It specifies CASSQRTAGNTIYF.

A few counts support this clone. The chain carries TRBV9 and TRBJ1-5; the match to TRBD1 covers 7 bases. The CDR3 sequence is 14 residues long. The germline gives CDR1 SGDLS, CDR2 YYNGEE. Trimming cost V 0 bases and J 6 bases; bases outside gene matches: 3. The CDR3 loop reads CASSVGGTAQPQHF. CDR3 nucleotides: TGTGCCAGCAGCGTAGGTGGGACAGCTCAGCCCCAGCATTTT.

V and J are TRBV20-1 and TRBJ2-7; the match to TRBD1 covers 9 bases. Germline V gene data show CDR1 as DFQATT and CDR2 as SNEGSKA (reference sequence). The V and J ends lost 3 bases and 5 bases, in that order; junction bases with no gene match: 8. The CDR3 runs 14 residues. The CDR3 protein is CSASLQGARNEQYF. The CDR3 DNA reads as TGCAGTGCTAGTCTACAGGGGGCCAGAAACGAGCAGTACTTC.

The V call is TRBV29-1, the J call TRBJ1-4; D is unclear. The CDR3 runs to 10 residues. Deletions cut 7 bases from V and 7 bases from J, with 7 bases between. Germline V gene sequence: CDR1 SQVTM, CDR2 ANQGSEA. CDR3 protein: CSAGSEKLFF. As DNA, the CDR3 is TGCAGCGCTGGGAGTGAAAAACTGTTTTTT.

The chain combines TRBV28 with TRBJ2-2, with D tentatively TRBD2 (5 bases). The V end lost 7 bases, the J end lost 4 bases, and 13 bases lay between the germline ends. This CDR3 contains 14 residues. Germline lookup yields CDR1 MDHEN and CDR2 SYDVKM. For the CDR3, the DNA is TGTGCCAGCAATACACTAGTTGTCACCGGGGAGCTGTTTTTT. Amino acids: CASNTLVVTGELFF.

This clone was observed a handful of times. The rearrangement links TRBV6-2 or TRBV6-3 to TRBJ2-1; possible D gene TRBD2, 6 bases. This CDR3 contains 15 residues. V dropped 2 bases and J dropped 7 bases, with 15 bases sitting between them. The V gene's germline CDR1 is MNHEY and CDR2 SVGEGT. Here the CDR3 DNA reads TGTGCCAGCAGTTACGCGGGAAGGCTAGGAAATGAGCAGTTCTTC. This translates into CASSYAGRLGNEQFF.

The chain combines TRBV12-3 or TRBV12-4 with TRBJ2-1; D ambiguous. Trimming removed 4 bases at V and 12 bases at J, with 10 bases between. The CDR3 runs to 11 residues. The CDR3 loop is CASSSQFAQFF. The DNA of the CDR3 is TGTGCCAGCAGTTCGCAGTTTGCGCAGTTCTTC.

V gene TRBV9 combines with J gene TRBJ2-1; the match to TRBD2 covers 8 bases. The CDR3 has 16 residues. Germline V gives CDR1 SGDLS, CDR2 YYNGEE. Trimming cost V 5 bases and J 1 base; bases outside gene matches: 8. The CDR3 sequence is CASRDAGRESYNEQFF. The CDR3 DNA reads TGTGCCAGCAGGGACGCCGGGAGGGAATCCTACAATGAGCAGTTCTTC.